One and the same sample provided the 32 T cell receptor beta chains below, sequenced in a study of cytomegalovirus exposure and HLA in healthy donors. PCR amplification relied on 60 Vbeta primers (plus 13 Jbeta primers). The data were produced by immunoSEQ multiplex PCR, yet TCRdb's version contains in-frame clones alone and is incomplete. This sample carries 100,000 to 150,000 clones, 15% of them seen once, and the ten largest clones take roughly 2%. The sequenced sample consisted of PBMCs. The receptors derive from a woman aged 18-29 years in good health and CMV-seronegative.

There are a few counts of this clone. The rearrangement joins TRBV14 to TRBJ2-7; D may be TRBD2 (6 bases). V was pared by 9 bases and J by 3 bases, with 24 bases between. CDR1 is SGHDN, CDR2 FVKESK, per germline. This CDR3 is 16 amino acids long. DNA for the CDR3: TGTGCCAGGCCCGGACCGGGACTGATAGACCACTACGAGCAGTACTTC. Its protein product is CARPGPGLIDHYEQYF.

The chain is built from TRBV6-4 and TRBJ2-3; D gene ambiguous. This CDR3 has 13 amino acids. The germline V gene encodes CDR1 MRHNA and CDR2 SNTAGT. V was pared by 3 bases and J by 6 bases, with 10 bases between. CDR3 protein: CASSESAEDTQYF. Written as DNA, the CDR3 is TGTGCCAGCAGTGAATCGGCGGAGGATACGCAGTATTTT.

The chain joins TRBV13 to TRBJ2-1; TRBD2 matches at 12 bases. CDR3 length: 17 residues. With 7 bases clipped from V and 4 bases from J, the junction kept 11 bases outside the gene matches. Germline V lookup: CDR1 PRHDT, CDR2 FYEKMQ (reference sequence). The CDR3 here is CASTLLAGGPPYNEQFF. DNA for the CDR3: TGTGCCAGCACCCTCCTAGCGGGGGGGCCCCCATACAATGAGCAGTTCTTC.

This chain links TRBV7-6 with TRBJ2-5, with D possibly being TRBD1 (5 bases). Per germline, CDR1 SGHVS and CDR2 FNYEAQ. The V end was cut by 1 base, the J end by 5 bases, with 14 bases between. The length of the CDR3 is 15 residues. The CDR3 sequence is CASSLDVRGFETQYF. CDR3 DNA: TGTGCCAGCAGCTTAGATGTTAGGGGTTTCGAGACCCAGTACTTC.

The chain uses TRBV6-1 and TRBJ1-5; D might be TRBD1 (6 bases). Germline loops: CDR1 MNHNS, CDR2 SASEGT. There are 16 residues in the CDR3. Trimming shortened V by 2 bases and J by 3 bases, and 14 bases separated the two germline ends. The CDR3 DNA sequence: TGTGCCAGCAGTGAACGGGGGGGCCCAACCAATCAGCCCCAGCATTTT. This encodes CASSERGGPTNQPQHF.

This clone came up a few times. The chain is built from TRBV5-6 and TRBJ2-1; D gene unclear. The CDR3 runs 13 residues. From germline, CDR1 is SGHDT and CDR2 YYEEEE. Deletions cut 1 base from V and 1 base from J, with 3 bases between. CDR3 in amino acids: CASSLPSYNEQFF. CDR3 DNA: TGTGCCAGCAGCTTGCCGTCCTACAATGAGCAGTTCTTC.

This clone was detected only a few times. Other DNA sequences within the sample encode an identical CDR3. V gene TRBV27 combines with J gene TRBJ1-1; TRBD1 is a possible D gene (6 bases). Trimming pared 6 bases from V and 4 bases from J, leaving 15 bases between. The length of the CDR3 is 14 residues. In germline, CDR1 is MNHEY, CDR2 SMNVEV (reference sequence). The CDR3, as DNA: TGTGCCAGCAGCCTCGCAGGGGTGGGCACTGAAGCTTTCTTT. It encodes CASSLAGVGTEAFF.

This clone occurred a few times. CDR3 sequence (DNA): TGTGCCAGCAGCTTGGGGGGACAGGGGGCCCACGAGCAGTACTTC. This codes for CASSLGGQGAHEQYF. The chain couples TRBV5-4 to TRBJ2-7, with 12 bases lining up with TRBD1. Germline CDR1 and CDR2: SGHNT and YYREEE (reference sequence). The J segment lost 5 bases and the V segment lost 0 bases, leaving 3 bases of the junction unmatched. CDR3 length: 15 amino acids.

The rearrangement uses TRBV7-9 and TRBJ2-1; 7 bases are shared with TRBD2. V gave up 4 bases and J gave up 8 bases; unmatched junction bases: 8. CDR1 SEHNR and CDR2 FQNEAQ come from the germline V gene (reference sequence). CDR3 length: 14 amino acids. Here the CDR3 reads CASSWTSKFDEQFF. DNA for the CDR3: TGTGCCAGCAGCTGGACTAGTAAGTTCGATGAGCAGTTCTTC.

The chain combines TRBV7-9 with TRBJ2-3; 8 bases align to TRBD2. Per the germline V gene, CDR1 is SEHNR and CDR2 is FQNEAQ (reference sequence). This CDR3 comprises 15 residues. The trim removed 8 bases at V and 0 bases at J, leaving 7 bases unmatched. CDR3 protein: CASDGGGSSTDTQYF. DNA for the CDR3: TGTGCCAGCGACGGGGGGGGATCAAGCACAGATACGCAGTATTTT.

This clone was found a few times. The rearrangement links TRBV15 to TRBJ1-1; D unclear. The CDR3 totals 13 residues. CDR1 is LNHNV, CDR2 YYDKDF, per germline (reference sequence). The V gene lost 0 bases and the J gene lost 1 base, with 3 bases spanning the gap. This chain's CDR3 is CATSRDGNTEAFF. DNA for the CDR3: TGTGCCACCAGCAGAGACGGGAACACTGAAGCTTTCTTT.

CDR3 residues: CASSSSEKLFF. DNA of the CDR3: TGTGCCAGCAGCTCGTCTGAAAAACTGTTTTTT. V is TRBV7-9 and J is TRBJ1-4; D gene unclear. CDR1 and CDR2 from the germline V gene are SEHNR and FQNEAQ (reference sequence). V was clipped by 4 bases and J by 7 bases, with 4 bases between them. This CDR3 contains 11 residues.

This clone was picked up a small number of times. CDR3 DNA sequence: TGTGCCAGCGGGCAGTTCTACGAGCAGTACTTC. It encodes CASGQFYEQYF. The rearrangement joins TRBV6-6 to TRBJ2-7; D uncertain. Looked up from germline, CDR1 is MNHNY and CDR2 is SVGAGI (reference sequence). V was pared by 8 bases and J by 3 bases, with 8 bases between. This CDR3 has 11 amino acids.

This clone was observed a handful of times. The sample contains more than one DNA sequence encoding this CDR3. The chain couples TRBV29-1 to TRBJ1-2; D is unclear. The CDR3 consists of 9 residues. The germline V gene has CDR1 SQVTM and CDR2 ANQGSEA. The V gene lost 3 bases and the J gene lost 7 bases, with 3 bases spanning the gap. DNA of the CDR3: TGCAGCGTTGACAGTGGCTACACCTTC. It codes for CSVDSGYTF.

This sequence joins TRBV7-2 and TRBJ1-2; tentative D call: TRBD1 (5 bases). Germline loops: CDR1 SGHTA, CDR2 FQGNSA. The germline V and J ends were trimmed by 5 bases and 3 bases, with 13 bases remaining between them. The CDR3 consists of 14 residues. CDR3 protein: CASSGGRQYYGYTF. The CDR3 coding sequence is TGTGCCAGCAGCGGGGGGAGACAATACTATGGCTACACCTTC.

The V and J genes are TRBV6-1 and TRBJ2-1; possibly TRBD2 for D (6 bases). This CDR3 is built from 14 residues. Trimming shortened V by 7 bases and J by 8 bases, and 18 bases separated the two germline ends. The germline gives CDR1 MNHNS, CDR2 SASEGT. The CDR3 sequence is CASTVYKGGYEQFF. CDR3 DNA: TGTGCCAGCACGGTGTATAAGGGAGGTTATGAGCAGTTCTTC.

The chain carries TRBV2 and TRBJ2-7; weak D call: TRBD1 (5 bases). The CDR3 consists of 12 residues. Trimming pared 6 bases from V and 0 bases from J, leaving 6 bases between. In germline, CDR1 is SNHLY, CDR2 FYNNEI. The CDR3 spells CASRTDSYEQYF. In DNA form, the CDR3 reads TGTGCCAGCAGGACAGACTCCTACGAGCAGTACTTC.

CDR3 DNA sequence: TGTGCCAGCAGTTCCCCCTCGACAGGACCCTACGAGCAGTACTTC. Its protein product is CASSSPSTGPYEQYF. The chain joins TRBV27 to TRBJ2-7; tentative D call: TRBD1 (6 bases). The V gene lost 4 bases and the J gene lost 2 bases, with 15 bases spanning the gap. In germline, CDR1 is MNHEY, CDR2 SMNVEV (reference sequence). The CDR3 covers 15 residues.

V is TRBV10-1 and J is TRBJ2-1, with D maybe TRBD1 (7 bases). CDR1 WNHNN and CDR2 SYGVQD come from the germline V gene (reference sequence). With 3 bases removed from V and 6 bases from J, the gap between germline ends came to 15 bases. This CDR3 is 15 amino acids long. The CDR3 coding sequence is TGCGCCAGCAGTGATCAGGGGGGCCAGATCAATGAGCAGTTCTTC. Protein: CASSDQGGQINEQFF.

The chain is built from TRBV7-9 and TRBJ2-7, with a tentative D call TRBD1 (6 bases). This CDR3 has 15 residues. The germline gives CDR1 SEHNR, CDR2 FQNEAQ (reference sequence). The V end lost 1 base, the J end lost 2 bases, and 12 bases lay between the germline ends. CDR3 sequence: CASSLGGGVAYEQYF. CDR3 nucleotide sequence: TGTGCCAGCAGCTTAGGAGGGGGAGTCGCCTACGAGCAGTACTTC.

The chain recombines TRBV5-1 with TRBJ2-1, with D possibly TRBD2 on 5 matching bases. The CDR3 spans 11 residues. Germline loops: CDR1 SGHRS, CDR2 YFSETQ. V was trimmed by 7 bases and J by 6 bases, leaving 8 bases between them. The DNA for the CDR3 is TGCGCCAGCGGACTGGCCAATGAGCAGTTCTTC. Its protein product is CASGLANEQFF. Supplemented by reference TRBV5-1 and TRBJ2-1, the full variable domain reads KAGVTQTPRYLIKTRGQQVTLSCSPISGHRSVSWYQQTPGQGLQFLFEYFSETQRNKGNFPGRFSGRQFSNSRSEMNVSTLELGDSALYLCASGLANEQFFGPGTRLTVL.

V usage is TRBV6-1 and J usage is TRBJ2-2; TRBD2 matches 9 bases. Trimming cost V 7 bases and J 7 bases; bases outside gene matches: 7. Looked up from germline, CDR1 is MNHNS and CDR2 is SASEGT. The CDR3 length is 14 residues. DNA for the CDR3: TGTGCCAGCAAAGCGGGAGGACTCGGCGGGGAGCTGTTTTTT. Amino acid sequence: CASKAGGLGGELFF.

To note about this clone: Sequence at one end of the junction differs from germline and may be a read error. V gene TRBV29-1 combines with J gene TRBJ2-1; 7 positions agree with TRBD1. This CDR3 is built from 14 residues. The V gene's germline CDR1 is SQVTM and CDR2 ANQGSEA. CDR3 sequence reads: CNVEGQVVGNEQFF. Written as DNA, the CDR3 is TGCAACGTTGAAGGACAGGTCGTGGGCAATGAGCAGTTCTTC.

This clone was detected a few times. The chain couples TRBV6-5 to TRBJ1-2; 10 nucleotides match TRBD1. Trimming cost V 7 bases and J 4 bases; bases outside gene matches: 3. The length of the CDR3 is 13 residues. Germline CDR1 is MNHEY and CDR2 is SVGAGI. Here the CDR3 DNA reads TGTGCCAGCAAGACAGGGGGCGCCTATGGCTACACCTTC. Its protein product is CASKTGGAYGYTF.

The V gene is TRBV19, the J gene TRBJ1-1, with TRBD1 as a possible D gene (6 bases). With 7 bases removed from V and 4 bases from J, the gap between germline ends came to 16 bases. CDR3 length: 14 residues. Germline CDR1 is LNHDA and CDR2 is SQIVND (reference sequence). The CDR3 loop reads CASTPTGAGTEAFF. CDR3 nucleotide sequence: TGTGCCAGTACTCCGACAGGAGCAGGCACTGAAGCTTTCTTT. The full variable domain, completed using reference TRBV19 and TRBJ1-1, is DGGITQSPKYLFRKEGQNVTLSCEQNLNHDAMYWYRQDPGQGLRLIYYSQIVNDFQKGDIAEGYSVSREKKESFPLTVTSAQKNPTAFYLCASTPTGAGTEAFFGQGTRLTVV.

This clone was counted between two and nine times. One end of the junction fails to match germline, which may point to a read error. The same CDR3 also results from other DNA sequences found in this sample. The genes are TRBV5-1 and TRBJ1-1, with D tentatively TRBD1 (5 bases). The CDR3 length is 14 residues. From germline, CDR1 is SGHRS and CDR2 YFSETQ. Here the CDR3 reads CASSADSWVTEAFF. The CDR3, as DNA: TGCGCCAGCAGCGCAGACAGTTGGGTCACTGAAGCTTTCTTC.

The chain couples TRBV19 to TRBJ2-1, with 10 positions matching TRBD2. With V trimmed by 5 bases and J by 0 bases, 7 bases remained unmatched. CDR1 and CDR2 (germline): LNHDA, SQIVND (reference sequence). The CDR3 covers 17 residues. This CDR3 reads CASSPTSGTSSYNEQFF. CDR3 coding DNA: TGTGCCAGTAGTCCCACTAGCGGGACTAGCTCCTACAATGAGCAGTTCTTC. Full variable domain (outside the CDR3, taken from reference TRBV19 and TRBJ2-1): DGGITQSPKYLFRKEGQNVTLSCEQNLNHDAMYWYRQDPGQGLRLIYYSQIVNDFQKGDIAEGYSVSREKKESFPLTVTSAQKNPTAFYLCASSPTSGTSSYNEQFFGPGTRLTVL.

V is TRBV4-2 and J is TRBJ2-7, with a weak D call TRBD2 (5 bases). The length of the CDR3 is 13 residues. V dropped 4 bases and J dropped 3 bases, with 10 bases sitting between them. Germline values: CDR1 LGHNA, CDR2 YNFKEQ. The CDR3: CASSPRRGYEQYF. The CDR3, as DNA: TGTGCCAGCAGCCCTAGACGGGGCTACGAGCAGTACTTC.

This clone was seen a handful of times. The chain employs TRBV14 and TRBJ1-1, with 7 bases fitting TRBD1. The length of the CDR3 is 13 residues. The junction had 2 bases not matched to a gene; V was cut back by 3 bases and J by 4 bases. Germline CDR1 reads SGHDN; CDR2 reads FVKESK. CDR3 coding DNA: TGTGCCAGCAGCCACGACAGGGTCACTGAAGCTTTCTTT. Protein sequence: CASSHDRVTEAFF.

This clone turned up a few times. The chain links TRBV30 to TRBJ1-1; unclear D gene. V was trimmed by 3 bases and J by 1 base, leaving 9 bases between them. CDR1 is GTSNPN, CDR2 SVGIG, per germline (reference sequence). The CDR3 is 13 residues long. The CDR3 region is CAWRGRENTEAFF. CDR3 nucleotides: TGTGCCTGGAGGGGGAGGGAGAACACTGAAGCTTTCTTT.

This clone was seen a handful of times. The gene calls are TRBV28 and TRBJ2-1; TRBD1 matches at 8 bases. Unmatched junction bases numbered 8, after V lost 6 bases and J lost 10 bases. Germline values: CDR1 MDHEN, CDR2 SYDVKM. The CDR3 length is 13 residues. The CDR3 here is CASRDRAQWEQFF. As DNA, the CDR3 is TGTGCCAGCAGGGACAGGGCCCAGTGGGAGCAGTTCTTC.

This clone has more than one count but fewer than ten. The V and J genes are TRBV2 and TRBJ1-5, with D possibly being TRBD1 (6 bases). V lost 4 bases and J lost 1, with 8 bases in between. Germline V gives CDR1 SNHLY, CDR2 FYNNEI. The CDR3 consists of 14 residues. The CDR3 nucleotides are TGTGCCAGCAGTGTTGACAGGAGCAATCAGCCCCAGCATTTT. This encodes CASSVDRSNQPQHF.